Shown below are 18 T cell receptor beta chains from a single sample sequenced in a study of T cell changes during pregnancy in multiple sclerosis. TCRdb keeps only in-frame clones here, not all; method: immunoSEQ multiplex PCR. The table shows under 85,000 clones, with approximately 90% occurring only once. The source material was peripheral blood, sampled in the third trimester of pregnancy. Receptors originate from a female donor with multiple sclerosis, enrolled in a pregnancy study.

V gene TRBV2 combines with J gene TRBJ2-7; 7 positions match TRBD2. Trimming removed 6 bases from V and 0 bases from J; junction bases left unmatched: 11. This CDR3 is 16 amino acids long. Looked up from germline, CDR1 is SNHLY and CDR2 is FYNNEI. CDR3 protein: CASSAPSGESSYEQYF. The CDR3 region has the DNA TGTGCCAGCAGCGCCCCAAGCGGGGAGAGCTCCTACGAGCAGTACTTC.

This chain connects TRBV30 to TRBJ2-5; 7 bases agree with TRBD1. There are 13 residues in the CDR3. V was pared by 0 bases and J by 5 bases, with 3 bases of the junction left unmatched. Germline CDR1 and CDR2: GTSNPN and SVGIG (reference sequence). The CDR3 loop reads CAWSVKGAETQYF. The DNA of the CDR3 is TGTGCCTGGAGTGTCAAGGGGGCGGAGACCCAGTACTTC.

The chain combines TRBV29-1 with TRBJ1-5; a weak D match, TRBD1 (5 bases). This CDR3 spans 13 amino acids. CDR1 and CDR2 (germline): SQVTM, ANQGSEA. Trimming pared 4 bases from V and 0 bases from J, leaving 7 bases between. The CDR3 DNA is TGCAGCGTTGGGCAGGGTAGCAATCAGCCCCAGCATTTT. Protein product: CSVGQGSNQPQHF.

This clone was detected only a few times. The CDR3 region is CASSRTGVYGYTF. The CDR3 nucleotides read TGTGCCAGCAGCCGGACAGGGGTATATGGCTACACCTTC. The chain is built from TRBV14 and TRBJ1-2, with 9 bases that match TRBD1. The CDR3 contains 13 residues. With 4 bases clipped from V and 5 bases from J, the junction kept 2 bases outside the gene matches. CDR1 is SGHDN, CDR2 FVKESK, per germline.

The chain employs TRBV6-5 and TRBJ2-3, with TRBD1 as a possible D gene (6 bases). Germline CDR1 MNHEY, CDR2 SVGAGI. V lost 1 base and J lost 2, with 13 bases in between. CDR3 size: 16 residues. The CDR3 is CASSYYRDTYTDTQYF. The CDR3 coding sequence is TGTGCCAGCAGTTACTACCGGGACACTTACACAGATACGCAGTATTTT.

In its sample, this clone was seen once. The rearrangement links TRBV9 to TRBJ2-2; 9 nucleotides match TRBD2. V shed 4 bases, J shed 5 bases, and the junction held 12 bases outside the gene matches. The CDR3 spans 17 residues. The germline gives CDR1 SGDLS, CDR2 YYNGEE. The CDR3 nucleotides are TGTGCCAGCAGCTCCCAAATCGGGCGGGGGGGGACCGGGGAGCTGTTTTTT. Its translation: CASSSQIGRGGTGELFF.

This chain links TRBV21-1 with TRBJ1-1; no DNA check was done on the table's D call, TRBD1. TRBV21-1 constitutes a pseudogene. The CDR3 totals 15 residues. CDR3 in amino acids: CASSDVGRGHAEAFF. In DNA, the CDR3 is TGTGCCAGCAGCGACGTGGGAAGGGGTCACGCTGAAGCTTTCTTT.

To note about this clone: An end of the junction differs from the germline gene, which may be a read error. The sample contains more than one DNA sequence encoding this CDR3. The chain joins TRBV27 to TRBJ1-4; 11 positions agree with TRBD1. The CDR3 extends over 15 amino acids. Germline assignment: CDR1 MNHEY and CDR2 SMNVEV (reference sequence). This CDR3 is CASRPGQGESEKLFF. CDR3 DNA sequence: TGCGCCAGCAGACCGGGACAGGGGGAGTCTGAAAAACTGTTTTTT.

This rearrangement joins TRBV7-9 to TRBJ2-1, with a weak D call TRBD2 (6 bases). CDR3 length: 15 amino acids. Per germline, CDR1 SEHNR and CDR2 FQNEAQ (reference sequence). V shed 5 bases and J shed 6 bases, with 17 bases lying between them. The CDR3 sequence is CASSPRDLGGNEQFF. The CDR3 nucleotides are TGTGCCAGCAGCCCCCGGGACTTGGGCGGCAATGAGCAGTTCTTC.

This sequence joins TRBV6-4 and TRBJ1-1; TRBD1 matches 7 bases. The CDR3 is 13 residues long. Germline CDR1 reads MRHNA; CDR2 reads SNTAGT. Germline trimming cut 8 bases from V and 4 bases from J; bases unmatched to any gene: 7. CDR3 residues: CASGRQGGTEAFF. The CDR3 DNA reads as TGTGCCAGCGGAAGACAGGGAGGCACTGAAGCTTTCTTT.

This clone was recorded once. Other nucleotide sequences from this sample produce the same CDR3. V gene TRBV9 combines with J gene TRBJ1-2, with 11 bases identical to TRBD1. CDR1 and CDR2 (germline): SGDLS, YYNGEE. The CDR3 has 14 residues. The V gene end was trimmed by 2 bases and the J gene end by 5 bases; junction bases not matched to a gene: 2. CDR3 nucleotides: TGTGCCAGCAGCGTGGACAGGGGGCCTTATGGCTACACCTTC. Its translation: CASSVDRGPYGYTF.

This sequence joins TRBV29-1 and TRBJ1-2; 9 bases fit TRBD1. The V segment lost 4 bases and the J segment 5 bases; nucleotides outside the gene matches: 5. Germline V gene data show CDR1 as SQVTM and CDR2 as ANQGSEA. The CDR3 spans 13 residues. Here the CDR3 DNA reads TGCAGCGTTGGGGACAGGGAGAGTTATGGCTACACCTTC. Its translation: CSVGDRESYGYTF. The variable domain in full, completed from reference TRBV29-1 and TRBJ1-2, reads SAVISQKPSRDICQRGTSLTIQCQVDSQVTMMFWYRQQPGQSLTLIATANQGSEATYESGFVIDKFPISRPNLTFSTLTVSNMSPEDSSIYLCSVGDRESYGYTFGSGTRLTVV.

The chain joins TRBV7-9 to TRBJ2-2, with 7 nucleotides matching TRBD2. Germline V gene data show CDR1 as SEHNR and CDR2 as FQNEAQ (reference sequence). J was trimmed by 4 bases and V by 7 bases; bases with no gene match: 12. This CDR3 has 16 amino acids. CDR3 coding DNA: TGTGCCAGCACCTCGATTAGGACTAGAACCACCGGGGAGCTGTTTTTT. This translates into CASTSIRTRTTGELFF. Full variable domain (rest looked up from reference TRBV7-9 and TRBJ2-2): DTGVSQNPRHKITKRGQNVTFRCDPISEHNRLYWYRQTLGQGPEFLTYFQNEAQLEKSRLLSDRFSAERPKGSFSTLEIQRTEQGDSAMYLCASTSIRTRTTGELFFGEGSRLTVL.

The V gene is TRBV30, the J gene TRBJ2-7; maybe TRBD2 (7 bases). Germline assignment: CDR1 GTSNPN and CDR2 SVGIG (reference sequence). The V end lost 5 bases, the J end lost 3 bases, and 14 bases lay between the germline ends. CDR3 length: 13 residues. The CDR3, as DNA: TGTGCCTGGGAGAGGAGGGGGGGCTACGAGCAGTACTTC. This codes for CAWERRGGYEQYF.

The chain uses TRBV2 and TRBJ2-7; no definite D call. Germline-derived CDR1 and CDR2 are SNHLY and FYNNEI. V was pared by 8 bases and J by 0 bases, with 5 bases between. The CDR3 has 11 residues. The DNA of the CDR3 is TGTGCCAGCGACTCCTCCTACGAGCAGTACTTC. It yields the protein CASDSSYEQYF.

This clone was observed once. The J gene is TRBJ1-2, the V gene TRBV29-1; D might be TRBD1 (6 bases). V was trimmed by 6 bases and J by 4 bases, leaving 12 bases between them. In germline, CDR1 is SQVTM, CDR2 ANQGSEA. The CDR3 loop spans 12 amino acids. As DNA, the CDR3 is TGCAGCGTGGGGGGAGGGGGCTATGGCTACACCTTC. Residues: CSVGGGGYGYTF.

The rearrangement uses TRBV30 and TRBJ2-7; TRBD2 is a possible D gene (7 bases). The CDR3 has 13 residues. The V gene's germline CDR1 is GTSNPN and CDR2 SVGIG (reference sequence). The chain's CDR3 is CAESRGGPYEQYF. In DNA, the CDR3 is TGTGCTGAATCTAGGGGGGGCCCGTACGAGCAGTACTTC.

This chain joins TRBV29-1 and TRBJ2-7; D may be TRBD1 (5 bases). Trimming shortened V by 3 bases and J by 2 bases, and 11 bases separated the two germline ends. The CDR3 totals 13 residues. Germline V gives CDR1 SQVTM, CDR2 ANQGSEA. In DNA form, the CDR3 reads TGCAGCGTTGATGGCCAGGGTACCTACGAGCAGTACTTC. Protein: CSVDGQGTYEQYF.